The rows below give T cell receptor beta chains drawn from one sample of a study of blood T cell repertoires in COVID-19. TCRdb keeps only in-frame clones here, not all; method: immunoSEQ multiplex PCR. The sample includes 150,000 to 200,000 clones, 80% of them seen just once. Sequencing was performed on peripheral blood. All receptors derive from a man aged 55 to 70 with acute or convalescent COVID-19. The CDR3 runs from the conserved cysteine through the conserved F or W. Fields, in order: D gene, J gene, clone size, V gene, CDR3 protein, CDR3 DNA. A D gene is named only where the DNA matches it firmly. Clone size is stated in some rows and not others, as once, few, many or a class when expanded.

D gene: NA
J gene: TRBJ1-6
clone size: NA
V gene: TRBV11-2
CDR3 protein: CASSPSSPLHF
CDR3 DNA: TGTGCCAGCAGCCCATCTTCACCCCTCCACTTT

D gene: TRBD2
J gene: TRBJ2-7
clone size: NA
V gene: TRBV7-2
CDR3 protein: CASTRLAGDAYEQYF
CDR3 DNA: TGTGCCAGCACAAGACTAGCGGGGGACGCCTACGAGCAGTACTTC

D gene: NA
J gene: TRBJ2-3
clone size: NA
V gene: TRBV20-1
CDR3 protein: CSVSDGGGYTDTQYF
CDR3 DNA: TGCAGTGTTAGTGACGGGGGTGGGTACACAGATACGCAGTATTTT

D gene: NA
J gene: TRBJ2-7
clone size: NA
V gene: TRBV19
CDR3 protein: CASSILGGSYEQYF
CDR3 DNA: TGTGCCAGTAGTATCCTGGGGGGTTCCTACGAGCAGTACTTC

D gene: NA
J gene: TRBJ2-1
clone size: NA
V gene: TRBV2
CDR3 protein: CASSELNNEQFF
CDR3 DNA: TGTGCCAGCAGTGAGCTAAACAATGAGCAGTTCTTC

D gene: TRBD2
J gene: TRBJ2-2
clone size: once
V gene: TRBV10-3
CDR3 protein: CAISAPGGTSDYTGELFF
CDR3 DNA: TGTGCCATCAGTGCCCCAGGAGGGACTAGCGACTACACCGGGGAGCTGTTTTTT

D gene: TRBD1
J gene: TRBJ1-6
clone size: NA
V gene: TRBV9
CDR3 protein: CASSERDSRRGSPLHF
CDR3 DNA: TGTGCCAGCAGCGAGAGGGACAGCCGACGAGGTTCACCCCTCCACTTT

D gene: TRBD1
J gene: TRBJ1-6
clone size: NA
V gene: TRBV20-1
CDR3 protein: CSASTGQLNSPLHF
CDR3 DNA: TGCAGTGCTAGTACGGGACAGCTTAATTCACCCCTCCACTTT

D gene: TRBD2
J gene: TRBJ2-7
clone size: NA
V gene: TRBV7-8
CDR3 protein: CASSATSGSVEQYF
CDR3 DNA: TGTGCCAGCAGCGCGACTAGCGGGAGTGTCGAGCAGTACTTC

D gene: NA
J gene: TRBJ1-1
clone size: NA
V gene: TRBV9
CDR3 protein: CASSPTPYRNTEAFF
CDR3 DNA: TGTGCCAGCAGCCCTACCCCTTACAGGAACACTGAAGCTTTCTTT

D gene: NA
J gene: TRBJ1-1
clone size: NA
V gene: TRBV7-3
CDR3 protein: CASSLFPRVNEAFF
CDR3 DNA: TGTGCCAGCAGCTTATTTCCCAGGGTGAATGAAGCTTTCTTT

D gene: NA
J gene: TRBJ2-1
clone size: NA
V gene: TRBV2
CDR3 protein: CASRTGTLVYNEQFF
CDR3 DNA: TGTGCCAGCAGAACCGGGACTCTCGTCTACAATGAGCAGTTCTTC

D gene: TRBD1
J gene: TRBJ1-2
clone size: NA
V gene: TRBV4-1
CDR3 protein: CASSQVDRGNGYTF
CDR3 DNA: TGCGCCAGCAGCCAAGTGGACAGGGGGAACGGCTACACCTTC

D gene: TRBD2
J gene: TRBJ2-2
clone size: NA
V gene: TRBV7-3
CDR3 protein: CASSSYSGRSGELFF
CDR3 DNA: TGTGCCAGCAGCTCCTATAGCGGGAGGTCCGGGGAGCTGTTTTTT

D gene: NA
J gene: TRBJ2-1
clone size: many
V gene: TRBV30
CDR3 protein: CAWSVAYEQFF
CDR3 DNA: TGTGCCTGGAGTGTAGCGTATGAGCAGTTCTTC

D gene: TRBD1
J gene: TRBJ2-2
clone size: NA
V gene: TRBV14
CDR3 protein: CASSQRLDRGLIIGTGELFF
CDR3 DNA: TGTGCCAGCAGCCAACGCTTGGACAGGGGGCTAATAATCGGCACCGGGGAGCTGTTTTTT

D gene: TRBD1
J gene: TRBJ2-3
clone size: NA
V gene: TRBV9
CDR3 protein: CASSPALTGGRGQDTQYF
CDR3 DNA: TGTGCCAGCAGCCCGGCTCTCACAGGGGGCCGAGGGCAAGATACGCAGTATTTT

D gene: TRBD1
J gene: TRBJ1-3
clone size: NA
V gene: TRBV6-5
CDR3 protein: CASRSQGAEGNTIYF
CDR3 DNA: TGTGCCAGCAGAAGTCAGGGGGCAGAGGGAAACACCATATATTTT

D gene: TRBD1
J gene: TRBJ1-1
clone size: few
V gene: TRBV9
CDR3 protein: CASSVSDRGTEAFF
CDR3 DNA: TGTGCCAGCAGCGTCTCGGACAGGGGGACTGAAGCTTTCTTT

D gene: NA
J gene: TRBJ1-1
clone size: NA
V gene: TRBV9
CDR3 protein: CASSVTVGEYTEAFF
CDR3 DNA: TGTGCCAGCAGCGTGACAGTAGGGGAATACACTGAAGCTTTCTTT

D gene: NA
J gene: TRBJ2-3
clone size: NA
V gene: TRBV18
CDR3 protein: CASSPPRGSGGLDTQYF
CDR3 DNA: TGTGCCAGCTCACCCCCGAGGGGGTCAGGGGGGCTAGATACGCAGTATTTT

D gene: NA
J gene: TRBJ1-3
clone size: few
V gene: TRBV3-1/TRBV3-2
CDR3 protein: CASSQGGRGNTIYF
CDR3 DNA: TGTGCCAGCAGCCAAGGGGGCAGGGGAAACACCATATATTTT

D gene: NA
J gene: TRBJ2-5
clone size: NA
V gene: TRBV30
CDR3 protein: CAWSAGSVETQYF
CDR3 DNA: TGTGCCTGGAGCGCGGGGTCAGTCGAGACCCAGTACTTC

D gene: TRBD2
J gene: TRBJ2-1
clone size: NA
V gene: TRBV6-5
CDR3 protein: CASSRSGEQFF
CDR3 DNA: TGTGCCAGCAGTCGTAGCGGGGAGCAGTTCTTC

D gene: TRBD2
J gene: TRBJ2-1
clone size: few
V gene: TRBV7-3
CDR3 protein: CASSREPGTSANEQFF
CDR3 DNA: TGTGCCAGCAGCCGGGAACCCGGGACTAGCGCCAATGAGCAGTTCTTC

D gene: NA
J gene: TRBJ1-1
clone size: NA
V gene: TRBV5-1
CDR3 protein: CASSTDTHTEAFF
CDR3 DNA: TGCGCCAGCAGTACCGACACCCACACTGAAGCTTTCTTT